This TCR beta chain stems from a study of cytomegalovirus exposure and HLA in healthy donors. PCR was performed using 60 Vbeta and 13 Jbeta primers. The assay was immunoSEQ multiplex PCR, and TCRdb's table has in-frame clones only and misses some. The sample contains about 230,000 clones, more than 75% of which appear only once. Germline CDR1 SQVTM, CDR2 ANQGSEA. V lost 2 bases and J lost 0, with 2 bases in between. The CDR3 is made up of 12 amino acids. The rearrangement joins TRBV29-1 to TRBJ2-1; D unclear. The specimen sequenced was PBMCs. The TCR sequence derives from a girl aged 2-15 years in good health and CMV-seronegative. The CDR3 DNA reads TGCAGCGTTGAACGCTCCTACAATGAGCAGTTCTTC. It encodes CSVERSYNEQFF.